This is a list of T cell receptor beta chains from one sample in a study of response to subunit inactivated influenza vaccine. MiXCR was run by TCRdb on the RT-PCR reads, yielding one entry per CDR3 protein. The sample records 530,000 or so distinct CDR3 sequences, approximately 10% being singletons. Sequenced material: PBMCs from blood, taken on the day of vaccination. The receptors derive from a man in his fifties who received an inactivated influenza vaccine. Each CDR3 is given with its conserved first and last residue. D genes are given only for firm matches.

j_gene	v_gene	d_gene	CDR3aa
TRBJ1-2	TRBV4-3	TRBD1	CASSAQGLDDGYTF
TRBJ1-2	TRBV6-5	TRBD1	CASSYGGTGVYGYTF
TRBJ2-7	TRBV7-2	-	CASSLVQGPYEQYF
TRBJ2-3	TRBV6-2/TRBV6-3	-	CASSLPDVGYTDTQYF
TRBJ2-7	TRBV5-1	TRBD1	CASSFGDRGREQYF
TRBJ2-3	TRBV20-1	TRBD1	CSARDRQGAKDTQYF
TRBJ1-2	TRBV25-1	-	CASSADPYGYTF
TRBJ2-3	TRBV7-2	-	CASSNSLPDTQYF
TRBJ2-1	TRBV7-2	-	CASSLGRREQFF
TRBJ1-5	TRBV10-3	-	CAISDEVTPQHF
TRBJ2-7	TRBV24-1	TRBD1	CATSGRTGNEIYEQYF
TRBJ2-4	TRBV12-3/TRBV12-4	-	CASSLALADKNIQYF
TRBJ1-5	TRBV6-2/TRBV6-3	TRBD1	CASSKQGTHQPQHF
TRBJ2-3	TRBV2	-	CASRDYAHTDTQYF
TRBJ2-5	TRBV5-1	-	CASSLTQMQETQYF
TRBJ2-1	TRBV21-1	-	CASSKPGTSGYNEQFF
TRBJ1-1	TRBV15	-	CATSRDRQNTEAFF
TRBJ2-7	TRBV3-1	TRBD1	CASSRDRNYEQYF
TRBJ2-1	TRBV4-3	-	CASSQEEGNEQFF
TRBJ2-1	TRBV5-1	-	CASSLAGPSNEQFF
TRBJ1-5	TRBV15	-	CATSRDATDRQPQHF
TRBJ2-7	TRBV5-1	TRBD1	CASSLAPLRDRDSGQYF
TRBJ2-7	TRBV29-1	TRBD1	CSGLIQWTGSYEQYF
TRBJ2-7	TRBV12-3/TRBV12-4	-	CASSPKADSYEQYF
TRBJ2-1	TRBV7-2	TRBD2	CASGAGGSYNEQFF
TRBJ2-1	TRBV7-8	-	CASLRDGADGVQFF
TRBJ2-2	TRBV6-6	-	CASSVLRRELFF
TRBJ2-7	TRBV12-3/TRBV12-4	-	CASSFDSAEQYF
TRBJ2-3	TRBV20-1	-	CSAFSSRSTDTQYF
TRBJ2-5	TRBV20-1	TRBD2	CSASGTSGGPLETQYF
TRBJ2-7	TRBV7-9	-	CASSGGTDTFYEQYF
TRBJ2-3	TRBV24-1	-	CATSTDKIHTDTQYF
TRBJ2-1	TRBV4-1	TRBD2	CASSHALGTSAGEQFF
TRBJ1-4	TRBV19	-	CASSATEKLFF
TRBJ2-5	TRBV18	-	CASSPGRQETQYF
TRBJ1-5	TRBV4-1	TRBD1	CASSQDLAGQGVGQPQHF
TRBJ2-1	TRBV15	-	CATSRAGLTNNEQFF
TRBJ2-2	TRBV7-9	-	CASSFGQPNTGELFF
TRBJ2-3	TRBV30	TRBD2	CAWSVSSGGRDTQYF
TRBJ2-7	TRBV12-3/TRBV12-4	-	CASSFRWSNYEQYF
TRBJ1-1	TRBV20-1	-	CSARDHRGGNTEAFF
TRBJ2-1	TRBV5-5	-	CASSPVQGRKNEQFF
TRBJ2-7	TRBV19	TRBD1	CASRLRQGVYEQYF
TRBJ1-4	TRBV6-2/TRBV6-3	-	CASRTATNEKLFF
TRBJ2-7	TRBV18	-	CASSPGESYEQYF
TRBJ2-4	TRBV6-1	-	CASSEVPLKGLAKNIQYF
TRBJ1-1	TRBV4-1	-	CASSQVGQNTEAFF
TRBJ1-4	TRBV28	-	CASSTQQGKLFF
TRBJ2-1	TRBV28	-	CASSSLWGEKNDEQFF
TRBJ2-7	TRBV27	-	CASSSLVPGSEPYEQYF
TRBJ2-2	TRBV20-1	TRBD1	CSARQGGSTGELFF
TRBJ2-7	TRBV4-2	-	CAIGPGLPYEQYF